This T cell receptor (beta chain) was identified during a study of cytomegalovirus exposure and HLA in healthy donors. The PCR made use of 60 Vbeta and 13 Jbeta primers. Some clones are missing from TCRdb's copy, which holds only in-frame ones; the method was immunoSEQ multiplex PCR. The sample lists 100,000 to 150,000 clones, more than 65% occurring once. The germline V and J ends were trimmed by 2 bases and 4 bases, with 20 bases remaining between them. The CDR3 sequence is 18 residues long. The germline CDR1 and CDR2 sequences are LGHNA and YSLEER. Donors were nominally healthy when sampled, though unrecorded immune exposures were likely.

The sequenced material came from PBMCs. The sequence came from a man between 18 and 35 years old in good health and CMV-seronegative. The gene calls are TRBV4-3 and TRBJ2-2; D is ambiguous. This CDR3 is CASSQHSRAHYPTGELFF. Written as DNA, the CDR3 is TGCGCCAGCAGCCAACATTCAAGAGCCCACTACCCCACCGGGGAGCTGTTTTTT.